The 22 T cell receptor beta chains given below trace back to one sample, sequenced in a study of blood T cell repertoires in COVID-19. Sequenced by immunoSEQ multiplex PCR; TCRdb stores in-frame clones only, minus some. The sample contains more than 85,000 clones, roughly nine tenths of which appear only once. Specimen: peripheral blood. The receptor source for this set is a man in his 60s with acute or convalescent COVID-19.

The V and J genes are TRBV24-1 and TRBJ2-1; 11 positions agree with TRBD2. The V segment lost 5 bases and the J segment 9 bases; nucleotides outside the gene matches: 5. This CDR3 has 14 amino acids. Germline V gene sequence: CDR1 KGHDR, CDR2 SFDVKD. The CDR3: CATSGLAGTGEQFF. In DNA, the CDR3 is TGTGCCACCAGTGGACTAGCGGGAACGGGTGAGCAGTTCTTC.

The chain uses TRBV7-2 and TRBJ1-2; TRBD1 aligns across 10 bases. Germline values: CDR1 SGHTA, CDR2 FQGNSA. This CDR3 is built from 16 residues. V was clipped by 4 bases and J by 3 bases; unmatched bases: 8. The DNA for the CDR3 is TGTGCCAGCAGCTCGACAGGGGGCCCATTTTACTATGGCTACACCTTC. Its protein is CASSSTGGPFYYGYTF. Full variable domain (rest looked up from reference TRBV7-2 and TRBJ1-2): GAGVSQSPSNKVTEKGKDVELRCDPISGHTALYWYRQSLGQGLEFLIYFQGNSAPDKSGLPSDRFSAERTGGSVSTLTIQRTQQEDSAVYLCASSSTGGPFYYGYTFGSGTRLTVV.

The rearrangement joins TRBV9 to TRBJ2-3; 10 bases map to TRBD1. Trimming cost V 0 bases and J 1 base; bases outside gene matches: 8. CDR3 size: 18 residues. The germline CDR1 and CDR2 sequences are SGDLS and YYNGEE. The CDR3 sequence is CASSVDPPGTGGTDTQYF. CDR3 nucleotide sequence: TGTGCCAGCAGCGTAGACCCCCCGGGGACAGGGGGCACAGATACGCAGTATTTT.

The genes are TRBV5-1 and TRBJ1-2; D remains ambiguous. The ends were cut back, 4 bases at V and 3 bases at J, with 13 bases in the middle. The CDR3 is made up of 14 amino acids. Germline V gene lookup returns CDR1 SGHRS and CDR2 YFSETQ. CDR3 in DNA: TGCGCCAGCAGCCATCCTACTACGGACTATGGCTACACCTTC. It encodes CASSHPTTDYGYTF.

V usage is TRBV6-5 and J usage is TRBJ2-7; D perhaps matches TRBD2 (5 bases). The CDR3 runs 13 residues. Trimming left V 11 bases short and J 7 bases short, with 21 bases between. The germline gives CDR1 MNHEY, CDR2 SVGAGI. CDR3 protein: CASRGTAKVEQYF. The CDR3 DNA reads as TGTGCCTCCCGGGGAACCGCCAAAGTGGAGCAGTACTTC.

This chain uses TRBV14 with TRBJ2-7; the D gene is possibly TRBD2 (6 bases). The CDR3 is 14 residues long. Germline CDR1 reads SGHDN; CDR2 reads FVKESK. V was cut by 4 bases and J by 3 bases, with 13 bases left in between. The CDR3 region has the DNA TGTGCCAGCAGCCGCGGATCGGGAGTCTACGAGCAGTACTTC. Translated, it gives CASSRGSGVYEQYF.

The rearrangement links TRBV3-1 (or the pseudogene TRBV3-2) to TRBJ2-7, with D unclear. CDR3 length: 13 amino acids. Deletions cut 1 base from V and 1 base from J, with 5 bases between. The germline gives CDR1 LGHDT, CDR2 YNNKEL (reference sequence). The CDR3, as DNA: TGTGCCAGCAGCCAAGGACTTTCCTACGAGCAGTACTTC. This codes for CASSQGLSYEQYF.

There are a few counts of this clone. The chain recombines TRBV6-5 with TRBJ2-7, with 7 bases fitting TRBD2. Germline loops: CDR1 MNHEY, CDR2 SVGAGI. The CDR3 is 12 amino acids. V trimming: 6 bases; J trimming: 5 bases; junction bases outside the gene matches: 4. The CDR3 here is CASSRGRDEQYF. The CDR3 DNA reads as TGTGCCAGCAGCCGAGGGAGGGACGAGCAGTACTTC.

The chain uses TRBV27 and TRBJ2-4; 10 bases agree with TRBD1. V was pared by 6 bases and J by 4 bases, with 6 bases of the junction left unmatched. The CDR3 covers 15 residues. The germline gives CDR1 MNHEY, CDR2 SMNVEV (reference sequence). The CDR3 sequence: CASSPGQGSKNIQYF. DNA of the CDR3: TGTGCCAGCAGCCCGGGACAGGGGAGTAAAAACATTCAGTACTTC.

The chain is built from TRBV6-2 or TRBV6-3 and TRBJ1-5, with TRBD1 matching over 9 bases. The CDR3 spans 17 residues. Germline V lookup: CDR1 MNHEY, CDR2 SVGEGT. The ends lost 5 bases at V and 1 base at J; junction bases unmatched: 9. CDR3 protein: CASSGGQGKNSNQPQHF. CDR3 nucleotide sequence: TGTGCCAGCAGTGGGGGACAGGGAAAAAACAGCAATCAGCCCCAGCATTTT.

This clone has a single count. The chain has TRBV9 and TRBJ2-3; D uncertain. The CDR3 extends over 13 amino acids. Germline lookup yields CDR1 SGDLS and CDR2 YYNGEE. Between the trimmed V and J ends, which lost 0 bases and 1 base, there was a span of 3 bases. The chain's CDR3 is CASSVAGTDTQYF. DNA for the CDR3: TGTGCCAGCAGCGTAGCGGGCACAGATACGCAGTATTTT.

The J gene is TRBJ2-7, the V gene TRBV2; 8 positions agree with TRBD1. The germline V gene has CDR1 SNHLY and CDR2 FYNNEI. The CDR3 is 13 amino acids. J gave up 3 bases and V 6 bases, and 4 bases lay outside the gene matches. The CDR3 nucleotides are TGTGCCAGCAGGGCAGGGGGCATCTACGAGCAGTACTTC. Amino acids: CASRAGGIYEQYF.

The J gene is TRBJ2-6, the V gene TRBV7-9, with 8 bases matching TRBD2. This CDR3 is built from 16 residues. CDR1 and CDR2 (germline): SEHNR, FQNEAQ (reference sequence). The V segment lost 7 bases and the J segment 4 bases; nucleotides outside the gene matches: 9. Here the CDR3 reads CASNTPGGTGANVLTF. CDR3 DNA: TGTGCCAGCAACACACCGGGAGGGACCGGGGCCAACGTCCTGACTTTC. Complete variable domain (other parts from reference TRBV7-9 and TRBJ2-6): DTGVSQNPRHKITKRGQNVTFRCDPISEHNRLYWYRQTLGQGPEFLTYFQNEAQLEKSRLLSDRFSAERPKGSFSTLEIQRTEQGDSAMYLCASNTPGGTGANVLTFGAGSRLTVL.

The rearrangement joins TRBV21-1 to TRBJ2-7; TRBD2 was called by the table and not checked on the DNA. TRBV21-1 is flagged as a pseudogene. The CDR3 covers 15 residues. The CDR3 is CASSSGTQVRGEQYF. CDR3 DNA sequence: TGTGCCAGCAGCTCCGGGACTCAGGTTCGGGGCGAGCAGTACTTC.

The rearrangement joins TRBV7-9 to TRBJ1-1; the D is unclear. V gave up 4 bases and J gave up 6 bases, with 12 bases separating them. The CDR3 length is 13 residues. Germline CDR1 is SEHNR and CDR2 is FQNEAQ (reference sequence). CDR3 in DNA: TGTGCCAGCAGCTCCCGGAGCTCCGCTGAAGCTTTCTTT. Translation: CASSSRSSAEAFF.

J is TRBJ1-1 and V is TRBV13; the match to TRBD1 covers 9 bases. The CDR3 extends over 15 amino acids. Germline loops: CDR1 PRHDT, CDR2 FYEKMQ (reference sequence). V trimming: 4 bases; J trimming: 3 bases; junction bases outside the gene matches: 6. CDR3 loop: CASSSYRGLDTEAFF. CDR3 DNA: TGTGCCAGCAGCTCCTACAGGGGGCTAGACACTGAAGCTTTCTTT.

The chain has TRBV11-3 and TRBJ2-1; 7 bases are a match to TRBD1. V gave up 3 bases and J gave up 2 bases; unmatched junction bases: 1. The CDR3 totals 14 residues. Germline CDR1 is SGHNT and CDR2 is YENEEA. The CDR3 here is CASSFTGAYNEQFF. For the CDR3, the DNA is TGTGCCAGCAGCTTTACAGGGGCCTACAATGAGCAGTTCTTC. The entire variable domain, with the rest obtained from reference TRBV11-3 and TRBJ2-1, is as follows: EAGVVQSPRYKIIEKKQPVAFWCNPISGHNTLYWYLQNLGQGPELLIRYENEEAVDDSQLPKDRFSAERLKGVDSTLKIQPAELGDSAVYLCASSFTGAYNEQFFGPGTRLTVL.

This chain joins TRBV5-4 and TRBJ1-2; 9 nucleotides match TRBD1. The CDR3 sequence is 14 residues long. From germline, CDR1 is SGHNT and CDR2 YYREEE (reference sequence). The V segment lost 5 bases and the J segment 1 base; nucleotides outside the gene matches: 3. CDR3 loop: CASSRQGGNYGYTF. In nucleotides, the CDR3 is TGTGCCAGCAGTAGACAGGGGGGTAACTATGGCTACACCTTC. Looking up the rest from reference TRBV5-4 and TRBJ1-2 gives the full variable domain: ETGVTQSPTHLIKTRGQQVTLRCSSQSGHNTVSWYQQALGQGPQFIFQYYREEENGRGNFPPRFSGLQFPNYSSELNVNALELDDSALYLCASSRQGGNYGYTFGSGTRLTVV.

This chain connects TRBV29-1 to TRBJ2-1; 9 positions agree with TRBD2. Germline assignment: CDR1 SQVTM and CDR2 ANQGSEA. V lost 5 bases, J lost 4 bases, and 6 bases stayed unmatched. The CDR3 runs to 14 residues. CDR3 bases: TGCAGCGTTAAGGGCCTAGCGGGGTACAATGAGCAGTTCTTC. Translation: CSVKGLAGYNEQFF.

DNA for the CDR3: TGTGCCAGTGGTCCGACCTTCGGGAGCTCCTACGAGCAGTACTTC. It codes for CASGPTFGSSYEQYF. The rearrangement links TRBV7-2 to TRBJ2-7; perhaps TRBD2 as D (6 bases). V shed 9 bases and J shed 0 bases, with 18 bases lying between them. Germline V CDR1 and CDR2: SGHTA, FQGNSA. The CDR3 is 15 residues long.

The chain uses TRBV6-5 and TRBJ2-2; 11 bases map to TRBD2. CDR3 length: 15 residues. Germline CDR1 reads MNHEY; CDR2 reads SVGAGI. J gave up 6 bases and V 5 bases, and 5 bases lay outside the gene matches. CDR3 protein: CASSPVAGGPGELFF. DNA for the CDR3: TGTGCCAGCAGTCCCGTAGCGGGAGGGCCCGGGGAGCTGTTTTTT.

CDR3 in amino acids: CASSTDSRGEKLFF. The CDR3 coding sequence is TGTGCCAGCTCAACGGACAGTCGGGGTGAAAAACTGTTTTTT. The V call is TRBV18, the J call TRBJ1-4; weak D call: TRBD1 (6 bases). Trimming took 5 bases from V and 7 from J, leaving 14 bases between them. The CDR3 is made up of 14 amino acids. Germline V gives CDR1 KGHSH, CDR2 LQKENI.